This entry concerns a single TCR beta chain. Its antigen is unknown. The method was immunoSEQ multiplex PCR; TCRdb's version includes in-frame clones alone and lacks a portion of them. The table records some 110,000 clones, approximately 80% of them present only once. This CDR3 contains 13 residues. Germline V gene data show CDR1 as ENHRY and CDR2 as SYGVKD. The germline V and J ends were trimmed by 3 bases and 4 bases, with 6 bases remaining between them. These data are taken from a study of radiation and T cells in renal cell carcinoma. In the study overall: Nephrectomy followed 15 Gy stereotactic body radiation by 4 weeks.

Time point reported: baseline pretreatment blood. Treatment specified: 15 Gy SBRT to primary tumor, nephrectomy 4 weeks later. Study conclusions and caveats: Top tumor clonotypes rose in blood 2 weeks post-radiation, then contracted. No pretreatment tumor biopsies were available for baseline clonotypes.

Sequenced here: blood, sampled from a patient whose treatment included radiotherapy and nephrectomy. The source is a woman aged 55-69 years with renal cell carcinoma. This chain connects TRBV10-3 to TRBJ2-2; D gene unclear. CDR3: CAISDRSTGELFF. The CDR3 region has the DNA TGTGCCATCAGTGACAGAAGCACCGGGGAGCTGTTTTTT.